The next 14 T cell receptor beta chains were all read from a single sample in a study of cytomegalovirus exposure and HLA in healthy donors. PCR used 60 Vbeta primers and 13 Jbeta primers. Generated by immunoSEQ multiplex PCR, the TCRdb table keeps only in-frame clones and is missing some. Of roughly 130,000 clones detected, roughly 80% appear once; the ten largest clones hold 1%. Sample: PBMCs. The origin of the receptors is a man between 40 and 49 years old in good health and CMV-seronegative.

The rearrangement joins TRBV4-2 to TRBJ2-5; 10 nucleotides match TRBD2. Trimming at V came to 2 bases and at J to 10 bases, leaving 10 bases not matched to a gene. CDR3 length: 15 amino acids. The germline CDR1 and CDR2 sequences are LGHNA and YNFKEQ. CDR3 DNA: TGTGCCAGCAGCCAACCTGGGACTAGCGAGGGGATCCAGTACTTC. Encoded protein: CASSQPGTSEGIQYF.

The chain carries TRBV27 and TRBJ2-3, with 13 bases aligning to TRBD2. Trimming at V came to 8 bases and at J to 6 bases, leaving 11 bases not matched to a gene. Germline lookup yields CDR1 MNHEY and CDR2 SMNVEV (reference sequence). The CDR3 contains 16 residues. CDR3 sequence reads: CASAWTSGGIGDTQYF. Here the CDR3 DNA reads TGTGCCAGCGCTTGGACTAGCGGGGGAATTGGGGATACGCAGTATTTT.

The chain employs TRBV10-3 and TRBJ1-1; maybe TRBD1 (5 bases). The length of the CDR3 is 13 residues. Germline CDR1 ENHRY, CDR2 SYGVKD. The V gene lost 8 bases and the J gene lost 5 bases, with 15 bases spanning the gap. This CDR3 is CAIDGTGGTEAFF. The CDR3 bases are TGTGCCATCGATGGCACCGGGGGGACTGAAGCTTTCTTT.

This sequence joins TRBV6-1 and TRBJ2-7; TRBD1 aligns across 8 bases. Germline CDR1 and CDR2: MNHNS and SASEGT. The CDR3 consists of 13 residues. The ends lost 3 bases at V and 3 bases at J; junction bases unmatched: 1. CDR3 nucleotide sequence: TGTGCCAGCAGTGACAGGGGGCGCTACGAGCAGTACTTC. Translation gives CASSDRGRYEQYF.

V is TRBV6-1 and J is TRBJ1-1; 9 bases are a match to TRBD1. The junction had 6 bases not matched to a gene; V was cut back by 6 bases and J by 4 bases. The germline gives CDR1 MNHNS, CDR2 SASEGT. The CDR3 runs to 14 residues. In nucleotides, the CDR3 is TGTGCCAGCAGCCAGACAGGGGGGTCCACTGAAGCTTTCTTT. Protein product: CASSQTGGSTEAFF.

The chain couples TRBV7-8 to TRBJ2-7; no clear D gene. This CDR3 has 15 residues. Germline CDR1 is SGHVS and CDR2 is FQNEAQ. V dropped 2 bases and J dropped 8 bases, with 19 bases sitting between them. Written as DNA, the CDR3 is TGTGCCAGCAGCTTAAACCCCTCCCGTAACGACAAGCAGTACTTC. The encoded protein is CASSLNPSRNDKQYF.

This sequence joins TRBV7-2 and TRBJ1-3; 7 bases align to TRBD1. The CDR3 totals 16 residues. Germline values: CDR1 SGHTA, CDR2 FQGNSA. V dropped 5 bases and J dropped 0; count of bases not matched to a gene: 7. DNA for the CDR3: TGTGCCAGCAGCGAAGGGGGCCAGAGCTCTGGAAACACCATATATTTT. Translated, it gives CASSEGGQSSGNTIYF.

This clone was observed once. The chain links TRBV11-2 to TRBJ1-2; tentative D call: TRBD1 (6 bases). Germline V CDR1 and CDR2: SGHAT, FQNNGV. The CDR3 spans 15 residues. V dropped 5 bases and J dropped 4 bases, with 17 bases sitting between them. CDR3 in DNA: TGTGCCAGCAGCCGCTTGAGGGGGGGCGCCTATGGCTACACCTTC. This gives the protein CASSRLRGGAYGYTF.

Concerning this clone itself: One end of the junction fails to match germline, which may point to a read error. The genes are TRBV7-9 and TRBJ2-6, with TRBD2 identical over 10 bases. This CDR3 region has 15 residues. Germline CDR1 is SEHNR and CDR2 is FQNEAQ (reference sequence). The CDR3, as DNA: TGTGCCAGCAGCGTAGCGGGGGGTGGGGCCAACGTCCTGACTTTC. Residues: CASSVAGGGANVLTF.

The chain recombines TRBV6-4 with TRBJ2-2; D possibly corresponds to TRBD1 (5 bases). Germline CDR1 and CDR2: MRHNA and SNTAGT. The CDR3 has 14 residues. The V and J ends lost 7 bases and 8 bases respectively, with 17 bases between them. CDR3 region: CASKTDTQGGELFF. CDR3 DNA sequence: TGTGCCAGCAAAACGGACACCCAAGGGGGGGAGCTGTTTTTT.

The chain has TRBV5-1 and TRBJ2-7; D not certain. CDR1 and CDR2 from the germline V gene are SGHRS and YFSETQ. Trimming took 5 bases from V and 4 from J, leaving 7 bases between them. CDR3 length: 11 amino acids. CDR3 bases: TGCGCCAGCAGACCCACATACGAGCAGTACTTC. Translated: CASRPTYEQYF.

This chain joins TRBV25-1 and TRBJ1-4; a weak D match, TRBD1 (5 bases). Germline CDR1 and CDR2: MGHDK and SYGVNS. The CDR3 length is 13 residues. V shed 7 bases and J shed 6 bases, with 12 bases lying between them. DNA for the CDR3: TGTGCCAGCACTGGGGGAGGTTATGAAAAACTGTTTTTT. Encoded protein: CASTGGGYEKLFF.

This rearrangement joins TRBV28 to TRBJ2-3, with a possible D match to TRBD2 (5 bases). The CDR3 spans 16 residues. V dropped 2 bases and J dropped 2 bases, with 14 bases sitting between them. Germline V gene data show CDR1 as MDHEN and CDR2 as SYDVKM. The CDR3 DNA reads TGTGCCAGCAGTTTAAGTTACGGGGAAATCACAGATACGCAGTATTTT. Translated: CASSLSYGEITDTQYF.

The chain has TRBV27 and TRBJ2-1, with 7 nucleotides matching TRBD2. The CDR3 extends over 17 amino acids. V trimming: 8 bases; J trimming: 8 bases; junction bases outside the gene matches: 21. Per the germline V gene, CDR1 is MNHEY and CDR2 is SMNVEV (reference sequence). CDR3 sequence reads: CASQSRGSLGGVDEQFF. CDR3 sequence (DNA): TGTGCCAGCCAGTCGCGCGGGAGTTTGGGCGGTGTTGATGAGCAGTTCTTC.